The clone carrying this T cell receptor beta chain has at least ten counts. TCRdb itself ran the 5' RACE reads through MiXCR, one entry per CDR3 protein. The sample includes some 92,000 distinct CDR3 sequences, around 30% of them seen just once. These data belong to a study of CD8 T cells in ankylosing spondylitis. V trimming: 3 bases; J trimming: 4 bases; junction bases outside the gene matches: 9. CDR3 length: 16 residues. Germline loops: CDR1 SGHVS, CDR2 FQNEAQ. The clonotype comes from a male donor with ankylosing spondylitis or in good health (not recorded which). V gene TRBV7-8 combines with J gene TRBJ1-2; TRBD1 matches 9 bases. Source material: blood, either unsorted or a sorted T cell fraction (not recorded which). This CDR3 is CASSFRGGQGGYGYTF. The CDR3 bases are TGTGCCAGCAGCTTCCGCGGGGGACAGGGAGGCTATGGCTACACCTTC.